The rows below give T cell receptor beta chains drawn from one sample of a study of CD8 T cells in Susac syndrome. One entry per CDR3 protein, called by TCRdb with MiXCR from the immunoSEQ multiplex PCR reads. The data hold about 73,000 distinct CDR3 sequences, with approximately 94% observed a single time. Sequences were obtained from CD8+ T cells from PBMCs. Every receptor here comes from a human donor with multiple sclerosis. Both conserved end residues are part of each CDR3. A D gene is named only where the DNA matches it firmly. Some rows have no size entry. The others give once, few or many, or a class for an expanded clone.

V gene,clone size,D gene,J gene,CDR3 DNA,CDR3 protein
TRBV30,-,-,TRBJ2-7,TGTGCCTGGAGTGTATCTGAGCAGCGCGAGCAGTACTTC,CAWSVSEQREQYF
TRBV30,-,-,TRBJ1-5,TGTGCCTGGAGCCCGGGAGGTCAGCCCCAGCATTTT,CAWSPGGQPQHF
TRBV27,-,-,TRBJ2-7,TGTGCCAGCAGTTTAGGGGACTGGAGCTCCTACGAGCAGTACTTC,CASSLGDWSSYEQYF
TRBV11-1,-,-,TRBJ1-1,TGTGCCAGCAGCTTAAGACAGCAGAACACTGAAGCTTTCTTT,CASSLRQQNTEAFF
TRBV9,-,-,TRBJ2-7,TGTGCCAGCAGCGTAGGGGAAGGAAGAGTAGACTCCTACGAGCAGTACTTC,CASSVGEGRVDSYEQYF
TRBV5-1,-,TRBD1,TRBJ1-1,TGCGCCAGCAGATCAGGGGGCACTGAAGCTTTCTTT,CASRSGGTEAFF
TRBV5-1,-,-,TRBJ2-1,TGCGCCAGCAGCTTCCGACTAGAAAGCTCCTACAATGAGCAGTTCTTC,CASSFRLESSYNEQFF
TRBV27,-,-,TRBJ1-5,TGTGCCAGCAGTTTGCACCCAATTAAACTGCCCCAGCATTTT,CASSLHPIKLPQHF
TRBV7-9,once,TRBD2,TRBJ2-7,TGTGCCAGCAGCCCCCGGGGGGGATCCTCTCCCTACGAGCAGTACTTC,CASSPRGGSSPYEQYF
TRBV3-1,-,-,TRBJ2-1,TGTGCCAGCAGCCAAGATGTACGGCTAGCCTACAATGAGCAGTTCTTC,CASSQDVRLAYNEQFF
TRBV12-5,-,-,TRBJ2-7,TGTGCTAGTGCCAATGGGGAGACCGAGCAGTACTTC,CASANGETEQYF
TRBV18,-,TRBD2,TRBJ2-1,TGTGCCAGCTCAAGGACTAGCGAGTACAATGAGCAGTTCTTC,CASSRTSEYNEQFF
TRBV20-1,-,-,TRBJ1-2,TGCAGTGCGCAAGGGACGGCCTCCAAATATGGCTACACCTTC,CSAQGTASKYGYTF
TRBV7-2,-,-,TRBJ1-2,TGTGCCAGCAGCTCCAGTGGGTCTGGAGACCCCTATGGCTACACCTTC,CASSSSGSGDPYGYTF
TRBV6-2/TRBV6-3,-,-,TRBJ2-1,TGTGCCAGCAGTTTACATCCAAACCCCTCCTACAATGAGCAGTTCTTC,CASSLHPNPSYNEQFF
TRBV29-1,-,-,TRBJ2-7,TGCAGCGTTGTGGAAGACTACGAGCAGTACTTC,CSVVEDYEQYF
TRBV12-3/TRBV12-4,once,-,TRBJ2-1,TGTGCTGCGGGATACAATGAGCAGTTCTTC,CAAGYNEQFF
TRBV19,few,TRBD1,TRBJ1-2,TGTGCCAGTAGTATCCCGGGACAGGGGGCCTATGGCTACACCTTC,CASSIPGQGAYGYTF
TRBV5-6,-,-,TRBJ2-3,TGTGCCAGCAGCTGGACTAACGGCACAGATACGCAGTATTTT,CASSWTNGTDTQYF
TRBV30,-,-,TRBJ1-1,TGTGCCTGGAGTTCAGGGTTGGATGACACTGAAGCTTTCTTT,CAWSSGLDDTEAFF
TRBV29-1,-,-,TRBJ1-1,TGCAGCGTTGAACAATTTCGACCTGCGATAAGGGACAACACTGAAGCTTTCTTT,CSVEQFRPAIRDNTEAFF
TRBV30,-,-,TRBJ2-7,TGTGCCTGGAGTGCAGACAGCGTGGACTACGAGCAGTACTTC,CAWSADSVDYEQYF
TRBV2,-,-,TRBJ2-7,TGTGCCAGCAGTGAATTTCTTTCCTACGAGCAGTACTTC,CASSEFLSYEQYF
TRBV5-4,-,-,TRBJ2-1,TGTGCCAGCAGCCAGGGCGGAGGGTCCAATGAGCAGTTCTTC,CASSQGGGSNEQFF
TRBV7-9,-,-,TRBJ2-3,TGTGCCAGCAGCTCTCGCGGGAGCACAGATACGCAGTATTTT,CASSSRGSTDTQYF
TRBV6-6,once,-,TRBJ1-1,TGTGCCAGCAGTTACGTGGTAGACCCCACTGAAGCTTTCTTT,CASSYVVDPTEAFF
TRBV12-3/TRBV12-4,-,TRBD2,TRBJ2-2,TGTGCCAGCAGTTTTGCACTAGCGGGAGTAGGGACCGGGGAGCTGTTTTTT,CASSFALAGVGTGELFF
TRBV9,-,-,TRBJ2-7,TGTGCCAGCAGCGTAGCTCAGGGGGGCTACGAGCAGTACTTC,CASSVAQGGYEQYF
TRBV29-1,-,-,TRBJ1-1,TGCAGCGTTGCGGTGGGTGCTGGGGGAAACACTGAAGCTTTCTTT,CSVAVGAGGNTEAFF
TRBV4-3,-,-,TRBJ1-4,TGCGCCAGCAGCCAAGGGGGGAGTCGTAATGAAAAACTGTTTTTT,CASSQGGSRNEKLFF
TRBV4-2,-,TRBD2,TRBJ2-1,TGTGCCAGCAGCCAAACGGGACTAGACAATGAGCAGTTCTTC,CASSQTGLDNEQFF
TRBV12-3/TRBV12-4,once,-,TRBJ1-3,TGTGCCAGCAGTTTTGCAGGGGTCTCTGGAAACACCATATATTTT,CASSFAGVSGNTIYF
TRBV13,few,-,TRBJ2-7,TGTGCCAGCAGCTTAGGCGACGAGCAGTACTTC,CASSLGDEQYF
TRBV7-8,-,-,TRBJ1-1,TGTGCCAGCAGCTTAGCAGCCACTATCTTGAACACTGAAGCTTTCTTT,CASSLAATILNTEAFF
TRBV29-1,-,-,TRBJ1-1,TGCAGCGCTGTGGGCCCGTCGGGAAACACTGAAGCTTTCTTT,CSAVGPSGNTEAFF
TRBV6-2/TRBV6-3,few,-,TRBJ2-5,TGTGCCAGCAGGGGAGAGACCCAGTACTTC,CASRGETQYF